The sequence of this TCR beta chain was determined in a study of GPR56 and killer-like receptors on CD4 memory cells (dated by TCRdb to 2018 to 2020). At the level of the whole study: The study proposed that the stepwise gain of KLRB1, KLRG1, GPR56 and finally KLRF1 marks human CD4+ memory T-cell differentiation and cytokine production potential. Healthy blood donors in the study were described as age-matched to the liver disease patients, whose median age was approximately 65 years.

Sequencing relied on an Illumina HiSeq 2500. The recombined TCRbeta locus was amplified by a previously published PCR protocol to build sequencing libraries. The original pipeline was this. Any read whose average quality score fell below 30 was discarded, and IMSEQ was used to process the reads that remained. Clonotypes were defined by Vbeta gene, Jbeta gene and CDR3 amino acid sequence. Repertoire overlap between populations was quantified with the Morisita-Horn index computed on the top 100 expanded clones. Renyi diversity profiles calculated on the top 100 expanded clones were used to evaluate clonal diversity. The reads were reprocessed in TCRdb, with one entry per CDR3 protein sequence and no accompanying DNA. The V and J calls shown here were made by TCRdb, not taken from the authors' results. Per the sample table, the count is some 2,000 distinct CDR3 sequences. The ten most abundant clones make up around 4.9% of the sample.

CDR1 and CDR2, looked up from the germline V gene, are SQVTM and ANQGSEA. The CDR3 has 14 amino acids, counting the end cysteine and phenylalanine. DNA is not recorded here. No count is recorded, but by frequency this clonotype is medium-sized (0.01 to 0.1%). Its antigen target is currently unknown. Prior to TCRbeta sequencing, five KLR/GPR56-defined CD4+ populations were enriched by fluorescence-activated cell sorting. TCRbeta repertoires of five CD4+ T-cell subsets defined by KLRB1, KLRG1, GPR56 and KLRF1 expression were sequenced to test a linear memory differentiation pathway. TCR-sequenced cells came from peripheral blood of healthy control individuals, reported as five donors in the TCRbeta analysis figure. Heparinized peripheral blood was collected, and every sample was processed within one hour of retrieval. To isolate peripheral blood mononuclear cells, blood was diluted 1:2 in PBS and put through Biocoll density gradient centrifugation at room temperature. Before flow sorting, CD4+ T cells were enriched from freshly isolated PBMCs by magnetic sorting with anti-CD4 MicroBeads. A BD FACSAria II was used to sort CD4+ T cells enriched from PBMCs of healthy donors according to marker expression. Surface staining used anti-KLRB1 clone 191B8, anti-KLRF1 clone 4A4.D10 and anti-KLRG1 clone REA261 antibodies from Miltenyi Biotec.

The full study reports these points: Rather than covering full repertoires, the diversity and similarity analyses were limited to the 100 most expanded clones in each population. Overlap of TCR repertoires was especially pronounced between late populations 4 and 5, and partly extended to population 3. Clonal frequency was low in the marker-negative population and rose progressively along the proposed pathway, while TCRbeta diversity fell correspondingly. The clones that dominated late populations 4 and 5 were also present in early populations 1 and 2, and the authors interpreted this finding as evidence for linear differentiation.

This sequence originates from a human donor in good health. The rearrangement combines TRBV29-1 with TRBJ2-1; checking the TCRdb D call of TRBD1 is not possible without DNA. The specimen sequenced was memory CD4+ T cells from blood. The CDR3 is CSVLTGSADFEQFF.